This T cell receptor (beta chain) was recorded in a study of blood T cell repertoires in COVID-19. The CDR3 length is 16 residues. J gave up 4 bases and V 2 bases, and 7 bases lay outside the gene matches. The V gene's germline CDR1 is MNHEY and CDR2 SVGAGI. Some clones are missing from TCRdb's copy, which holds only in-frame ones; the method was immunoSEQ multiplex PCR. The sample records about 330,000 clones, around 88% being singletons. This chain joins TRBV6-5 and TRBJ2-7; 11 nucleotides match TRBD2. The receptor was derived from a woman in her forties or fifties with acute or convalescent COVID-19. What was sequenced was peripheral blood. In DNA form, the CDR3 reads TGTGCCAGCAGTTACGCGGTAGCGGGAGGGCCGTACGAGCAGTACTTC. Its protein is CASSYAVAGGPYEQYF.